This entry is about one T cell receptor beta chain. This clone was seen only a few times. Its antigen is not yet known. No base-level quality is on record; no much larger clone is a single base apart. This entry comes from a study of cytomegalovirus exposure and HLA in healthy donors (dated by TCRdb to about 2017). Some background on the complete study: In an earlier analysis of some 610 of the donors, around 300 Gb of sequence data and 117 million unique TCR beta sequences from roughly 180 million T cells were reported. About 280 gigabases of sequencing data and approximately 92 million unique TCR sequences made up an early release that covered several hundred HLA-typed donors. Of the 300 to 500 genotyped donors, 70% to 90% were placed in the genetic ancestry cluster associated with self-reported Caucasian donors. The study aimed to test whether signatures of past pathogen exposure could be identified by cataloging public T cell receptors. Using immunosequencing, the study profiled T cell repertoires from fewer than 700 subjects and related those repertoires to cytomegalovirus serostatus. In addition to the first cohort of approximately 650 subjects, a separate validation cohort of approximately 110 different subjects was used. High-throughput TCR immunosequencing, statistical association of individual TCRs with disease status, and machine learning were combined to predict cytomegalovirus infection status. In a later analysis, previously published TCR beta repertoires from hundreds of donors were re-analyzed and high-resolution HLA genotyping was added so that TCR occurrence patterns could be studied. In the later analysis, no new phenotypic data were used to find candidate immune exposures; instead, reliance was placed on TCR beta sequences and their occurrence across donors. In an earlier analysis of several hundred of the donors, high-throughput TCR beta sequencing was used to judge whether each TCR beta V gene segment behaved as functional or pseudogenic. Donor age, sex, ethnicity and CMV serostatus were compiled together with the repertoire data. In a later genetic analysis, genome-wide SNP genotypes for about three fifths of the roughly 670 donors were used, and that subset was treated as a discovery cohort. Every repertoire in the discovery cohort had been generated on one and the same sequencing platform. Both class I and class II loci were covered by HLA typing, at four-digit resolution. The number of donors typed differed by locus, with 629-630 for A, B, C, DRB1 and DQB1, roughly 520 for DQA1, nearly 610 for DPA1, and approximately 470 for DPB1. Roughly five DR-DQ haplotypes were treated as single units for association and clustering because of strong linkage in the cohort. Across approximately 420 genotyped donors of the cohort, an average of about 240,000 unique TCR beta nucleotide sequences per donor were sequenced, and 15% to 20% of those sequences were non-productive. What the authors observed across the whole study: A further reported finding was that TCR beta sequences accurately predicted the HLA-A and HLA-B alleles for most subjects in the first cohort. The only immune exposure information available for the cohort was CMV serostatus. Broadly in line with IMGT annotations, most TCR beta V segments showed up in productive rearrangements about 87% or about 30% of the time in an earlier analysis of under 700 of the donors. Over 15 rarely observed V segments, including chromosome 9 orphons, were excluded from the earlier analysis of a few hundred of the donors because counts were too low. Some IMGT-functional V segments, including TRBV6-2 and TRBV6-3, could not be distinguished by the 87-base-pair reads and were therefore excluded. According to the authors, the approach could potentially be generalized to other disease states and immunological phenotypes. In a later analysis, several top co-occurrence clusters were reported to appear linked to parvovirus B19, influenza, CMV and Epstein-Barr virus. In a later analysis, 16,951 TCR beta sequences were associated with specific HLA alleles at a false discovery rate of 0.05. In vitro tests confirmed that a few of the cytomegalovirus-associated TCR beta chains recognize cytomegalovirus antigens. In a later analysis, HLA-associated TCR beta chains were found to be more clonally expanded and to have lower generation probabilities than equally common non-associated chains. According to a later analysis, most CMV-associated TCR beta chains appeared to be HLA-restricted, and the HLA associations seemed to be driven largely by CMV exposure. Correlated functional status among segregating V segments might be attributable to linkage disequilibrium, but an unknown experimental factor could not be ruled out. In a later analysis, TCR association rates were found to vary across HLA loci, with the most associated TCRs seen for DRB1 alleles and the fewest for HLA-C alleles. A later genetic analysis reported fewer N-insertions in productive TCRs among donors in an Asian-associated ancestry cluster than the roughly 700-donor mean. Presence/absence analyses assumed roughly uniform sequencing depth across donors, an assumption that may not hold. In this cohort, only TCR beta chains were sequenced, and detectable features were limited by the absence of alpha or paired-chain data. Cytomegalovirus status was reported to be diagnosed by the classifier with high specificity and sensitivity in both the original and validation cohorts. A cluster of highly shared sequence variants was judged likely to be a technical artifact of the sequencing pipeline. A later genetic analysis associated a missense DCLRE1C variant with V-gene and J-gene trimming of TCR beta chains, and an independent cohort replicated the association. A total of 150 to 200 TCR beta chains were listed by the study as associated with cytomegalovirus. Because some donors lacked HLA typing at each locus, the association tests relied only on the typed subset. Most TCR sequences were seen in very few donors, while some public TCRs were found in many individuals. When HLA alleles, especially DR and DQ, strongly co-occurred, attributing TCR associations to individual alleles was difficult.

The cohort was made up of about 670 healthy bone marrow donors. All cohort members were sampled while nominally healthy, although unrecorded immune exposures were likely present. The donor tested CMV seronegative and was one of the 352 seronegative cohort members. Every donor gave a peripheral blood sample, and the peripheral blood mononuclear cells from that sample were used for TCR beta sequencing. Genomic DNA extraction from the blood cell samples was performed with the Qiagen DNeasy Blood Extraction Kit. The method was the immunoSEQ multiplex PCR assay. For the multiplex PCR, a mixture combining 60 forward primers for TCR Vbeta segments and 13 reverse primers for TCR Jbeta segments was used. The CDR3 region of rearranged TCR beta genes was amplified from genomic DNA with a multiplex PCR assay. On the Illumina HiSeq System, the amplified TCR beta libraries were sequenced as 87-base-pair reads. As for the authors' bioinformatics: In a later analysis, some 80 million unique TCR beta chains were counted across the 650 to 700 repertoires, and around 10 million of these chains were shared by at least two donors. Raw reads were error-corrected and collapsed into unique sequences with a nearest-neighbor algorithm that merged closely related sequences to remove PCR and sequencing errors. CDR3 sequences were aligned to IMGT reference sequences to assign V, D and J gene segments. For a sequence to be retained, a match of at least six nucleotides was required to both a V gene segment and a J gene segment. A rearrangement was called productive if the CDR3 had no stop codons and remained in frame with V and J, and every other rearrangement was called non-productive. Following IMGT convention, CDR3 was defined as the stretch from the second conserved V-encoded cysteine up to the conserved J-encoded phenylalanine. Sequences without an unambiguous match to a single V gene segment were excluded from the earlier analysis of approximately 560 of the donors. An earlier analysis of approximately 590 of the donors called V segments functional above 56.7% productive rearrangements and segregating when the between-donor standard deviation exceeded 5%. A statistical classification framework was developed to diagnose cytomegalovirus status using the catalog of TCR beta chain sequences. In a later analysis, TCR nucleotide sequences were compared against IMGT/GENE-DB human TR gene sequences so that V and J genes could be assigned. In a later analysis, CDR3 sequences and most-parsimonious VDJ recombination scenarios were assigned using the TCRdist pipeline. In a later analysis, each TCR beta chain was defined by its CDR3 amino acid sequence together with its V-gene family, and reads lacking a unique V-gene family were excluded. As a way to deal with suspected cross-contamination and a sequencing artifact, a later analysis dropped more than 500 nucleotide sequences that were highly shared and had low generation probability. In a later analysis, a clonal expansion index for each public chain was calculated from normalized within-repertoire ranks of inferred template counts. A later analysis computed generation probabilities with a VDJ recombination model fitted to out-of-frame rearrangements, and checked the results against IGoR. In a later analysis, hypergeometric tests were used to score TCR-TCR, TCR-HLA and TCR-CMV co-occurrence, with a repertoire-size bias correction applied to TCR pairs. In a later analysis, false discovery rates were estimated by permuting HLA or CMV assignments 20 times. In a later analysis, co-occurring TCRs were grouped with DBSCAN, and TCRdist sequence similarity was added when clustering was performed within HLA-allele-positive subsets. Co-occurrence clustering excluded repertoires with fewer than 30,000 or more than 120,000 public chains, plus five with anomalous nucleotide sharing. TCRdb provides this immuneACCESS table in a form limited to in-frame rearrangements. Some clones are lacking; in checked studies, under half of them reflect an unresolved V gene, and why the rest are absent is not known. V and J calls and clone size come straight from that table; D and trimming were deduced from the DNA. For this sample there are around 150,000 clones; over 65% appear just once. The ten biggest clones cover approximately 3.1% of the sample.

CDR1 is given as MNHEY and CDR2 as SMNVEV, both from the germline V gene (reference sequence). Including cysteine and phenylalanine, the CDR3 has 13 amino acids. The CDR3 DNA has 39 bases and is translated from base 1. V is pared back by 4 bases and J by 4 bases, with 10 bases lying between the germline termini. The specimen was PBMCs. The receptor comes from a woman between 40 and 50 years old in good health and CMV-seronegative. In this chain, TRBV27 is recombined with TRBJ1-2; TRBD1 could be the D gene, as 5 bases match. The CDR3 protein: CASSYGGGYGYTF. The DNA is TGTGCCAGCAGTTACGGGGGAGGCTATGGCTACACCTTC.